This T cell receptor (beta chain) was found in a study of T cell responses to AZD1222 COVID-19 vaccine. V was pared by 6 bases and J by 0 bases, with 5 bases of the junction left unmatched. The germline V gene has CDR1 SGHTA and CDR2 FQGNSA. The CDR3 has 14 residues. As regards this clone: Its antigen is currently unknown.

Only in-frame clones appear in the TCRdb table, and some are missing; sequencing was by immunoSEQ multiplex PCR. The table includes about 140,000 clones, 92% detected once. Findings and caveats of the study: The span of vaccine-associated CD4 TCRs extended across spike, with dominance at 160-218 and 743-854. Donors, mostly white British, included more females; clonal diversity was possibly underestimated.

This receptor was obtained from an adult in good health. V and J are TRBV7-2 and TRBJ2-7; TRBD1 matches at 7 bases. This material consisted of peripheral blood, taken on day 0 of AZD1222 vaccination. The CDR3 loop is CASRRQGSSYEQYF. The CDR3, as DNA: TGTGCCAGCAGAAGACAGGGAAGCTCCTACGAGCAGTACTTC.